These 32 T cell receptor beta chains were all obtained from the same sample, sequenced in a study of liver allograft versus peripheral blood T cells. Overall study context: Repertoires of T cell receptors in transplanted livers were compared with recipients' peripheral blood repertoires.

TCRdb re-analysed the reads in MiXCR, keeping a single row per CDR3 protein. The table records roughly 15,000 distinct CDR3 sequences, about 20% of them present only once. The receptors were gathered from a human patient who had a liver transplant. Some T cells may have originated in the graft donor.

There are many counts of this clonotype. V and J are TRBV18 and TRBJ1-2; possibly TRBD1 for D (5 bases). The germline V gene has CDR1 KGHSH and CDR2 LQKENI. Trimming left V 10 bases short and J 6 bases short, with 18 bases between. This CDR3 comprises 13 residues. CDR3 DNA: TGTGCCACCTCGCAGCAGGGAGACGATGGCTACACCTTC. Protein product: CATSQQGDDGYTF. Together with reference TRBV18 and TRBJ1-2, the CDR3 gives the full variable domain: NAGVMQNPRHLVRRRGQEARLRCSPMKGHSHVYWYRQLPEEGLKFMVYLQKENIIDESGMPKERFSAEFPKEGPSILRIQQVVRGDSAAYFCATSQQGDDGYTFGSGTRLTVV.

The chain uses TRBV6-5 and TRBJ1-5, with a possible D match to TRBD1 (5 bases). The V and J ends lost 0 bases and 0 bases respectively, with 9 bases between them. Germline loops: CDR1 MNHEY, CDR2 SVGAGI. The CDR3 sequence is 16 residues long. CDR3 coding DNA: TGTGCCAGCAGTTACTCGAGGGGTCATAGCAATCAGCCCCAGCATTTT. Encoded protein: CASSYSRGHSNQPQHF.

The table lists this clonotype with a count of one. The CDR3 here is CAWSKNSYEQYF. In nucleotides, the CDR3 is TGTGCCTGGAGCAAGAACTCCTACGAGCAGTACTTC. The gene calls are TRBV30 and TRBJ2-7; D is ambiguous. This CDR3 is 12 amino acids long. Germline V gene sequence: CDR1 GTSNPN, CDR2 SVGIG (reference sequence). V gave up 3 bases and J gave up 0 bases, with 6 bases separating them.

This clonotype is termed medium-sized. The chain has TRBV29-1 and TRBJ1-1, with D possibly matching TRBD1 (6 bases). The CDR3 is 13 amino acids. The ends were cut back, 0 bases at V and 7 bases at J, with 12 bases in the middle. Germline values: CDR1 SQVTM, CDR2 ANQGSEA. In DNA form, the CDR3 reads TGCAGCGTTGAAGAGGGGGCGCTTAGTGAAGCTTTCTTT. The encoded protein is CSVEEGALSEAFF.

The chain combines TRBV18 with TRBJ2-5; unclear D gene. The CDR3 is made up of 14 amino acids. Per germline, CDR1 KGHSH and CDR2 LQKENI. The V end lost 1 base, the J end lost 2 bases, and 8 bases lay between the germline ends. CDR3 residues: CASSPQTRQETQYF. In DNA form, the CDR3 reads TGTGCCAGCTCACCACAGACCAGACAAGAGACCCAGTACTTC.

There are a few counts of this clonotype. The V and J genes are TRBV6-2 or TRBV6-3 and TRBJ2-7; the match to TRBD1 covers 8 bases. Germline CDR1 and CDR2: MNHEY and SVGEGT. Trimming took 5 bases from V and 1 from J; bases not matched to a gene: 10. This CDR3 region has 16 residues. The CDR3 loop is CASSPLDRGNSYEQYF. The CDR3 DNA is TGTGCCAGCAGTCCTCTCGACAGGGGCAATTCCTACGAGCAGTACTTC.

This clonotype has just a few counts. The V gene is TRBV5-6, the J gene TRBJ1-2; 9 positions agree with TRBD1. The germline V gene has CDR1 SGHDT and CDR2 YYEEEE. The CDR3 runs to 13 residues. J lost 4 bases, V lost 5 bases, and 3 bases had no gene match. The CDR3 DNA reads TGTGCCAGCAGTCGGGACAGGGTCTATGGCTACACCTTC. Translated: CASSRDRVYGYTF.

V usage is TRBV20-1 and J usage is TRBJ1-3; no reliable D call. Per germline, CDR1 DFQATT and CDR2 SNEGSKA (reference sequence). V was shortened by 0 bases and J by 1 base, with 13 bases between the two germline ends. The CDR3 totals 16 residues. The CDR3 is CSARDLGIGSGNTIYF. DNA for the CDR3: TGCAGTGCTAGAGATTTAGGGATAGGTTCTGGAAACACCATATATTTT.

This clonotype was picked up a small number of times. The V and J genes are TRBV19 and TRBJ1-6; a weak D match, TRBD1 (5 bases). The germline CDR1 and CDR2 sequences are LNHDA and SQIVND (reference sequence). Trimming cost V 5 bases and J 0 bases, with 17 bases left between them. CDR3 length: 18 amino acids. This chain's CDR3 is CASSAPGLFSSYNSPLHF. CDR3 bases: TGTGCCAGTAGTGCCCCGGGACTGTTCAGCTCCTATAATTCACCCCTCCACTTT.

This clonotype qualifies as medium-sized (0.01 to 0.1%). V usage is TRBV6-6 and J usage is TRBJ1-2; 9 bases fit TRBD1. V lost 0 bases, J lost 8 bases, and 10 bases stayed unmatched. Per the germline V gene, CDR1 is MNHNY and CDR2 is SVGAGI (reference sequence). The CDR3 contains 16 residues. In DNA, the CDR3 is TGTGCCAGCAGTTACTCGTCCCACAGGGGGCAAGGGGGCTACACCTTC. Its protein is CASSYSSHRGQGGYTF.

This sequence joins TRBV2 and TRBJ1-6; D may be TRBD1 (5 bases). This CDR3 is 15 amino acids long. CDR1 and CDR2 (germline): SNHLY, FYNNEI. V gave up 3 bases and J gave up 7 bases, with 13 bases separating them. In DNA form, the CDR3 reads TGTGCCAGCAGTGATCAGGGAGCTGGCAATTCACCCCTCCACTTT. As protein: CASSDQGAGNSPLHF.

This clonotype was detected many times. V gene TRBV18 combines with J gene TRBJ1-1, with D tentatively TRBD1 (5 bases). The germline V gene has CDR1 KGHSH and CDR2 LQKENI. CDR3 length equals 17 residues. Trimming removed 2 bases from V and 4 bases from J, with 20 bases in between. CDR3: CASSPLNSGGWGTEAFF. The CDR3 nucleotides read TGTGCCAGCTCACCATTAAATTCTGGGGGTTGGGGCACTGAAGCTTTCTTT.

As to this clonotype: Being one base from a much bigger clone, this may be a read error. This sequence joins TRBV6-2 or TRBV6-3 and TRBJ1-1; TRBD1 might be the D (6 bases). This CDR3 has 17 residues. Per the germline V gene, CDR1 is MNHEY and CDR2 is SVGEGT. The CDR3 sequence is CASTIGRGLGGRTEALF. The CDR3 DNA follows: TGTGCCAGCACTATAGGAAGGGGCCTGGGGGGCCGGACTGAAGCTTTATTT.

The chain recombines TRBV20-1 with TRBJ1-1; perhaps TRBD1 as D (5 bases). This CDR3 comprises 12 residues. Per the germline V gene, CDR1 is DFQATT and CDR2 is SNEGSKA (reference sequence). Deletions cut 3 bases from V and 7 bases from J, with 12 bases between. The CDR3 here is CSASRAGSEAFF. The CDR3 nucleotides read TGCAGTGCTAGTAGGGCAGGGAGTGAAGCTTTCTTT.

The sample holds a few counts of this clonotype. This rearrangement joins TRBV7-9 to TRBJ1-1; no clear D gene. From germline, CDR1 is SEHNR and CDR2 FQNEAQ (reference sequence). Trimming pared 3 bases from V and 0 bases from J, leaving 14 bases between. This CDR3 is 16 amino acids long. CDR3 in DNA: TGTGCCAGCAGCTTCGGGTTAGGCAGCATGAACACTGAAGCTTTCTTT. This encodes CASSFGLGSMNTEAFF.

About this clonotype itself: The germline gene is not matched at one end of the junction; a read error may be the cause. The genes are TRBV18 and TRBJ2-6; TRBD1 agrees at 9 bases. Germline V gene data show CDR1 as KGHSH and CDR2 as LQKENI. This CDR3 has 18 amino acids. The CDR3 sequence is CASSPLGTGTTGTNVLTF. The CDR3 DNA is TGTGCCAGCTCACCACTGGGGACAGGGACTACTGGGACCAACGTCCTGACTTTC. Together with reference TRBV18 and TRBJ2-6, the CDR3 gives the full variable domain: NAGVMQNPRHLVRRRGQEARLRCSPMKGHSHVYWYRQLPEEGLKFMVYLQKENIIDESGMPKERFSAEFPKEGPSILRIQQVVRGDSAAYFCASSPLGTGTTGTNVLTFGAGSRLTVL.

As to this clonotype: A read error may explain this, as a much larger clone is one base away. The CDR3 ends on some other residue instead of the conserved phenylalanine or tryptophan, so this is likely a read error. The chain uses TRBV18 and TRBJ2-3; D may match TRBD1 or TRBD2 (5 bases each). Germline assignment: CDR1 KGHSH and CDR2 LQKENI. V was clipped by 3 bases and J by 1 base, with 8 bases between them. The CDR3 consists of 14 residues. The CDR3 DNA sequence: TGTGCCAGCTCACCTCAGGGAGGCACAGATACGCAGTATCTT. As protein: CASSPQGGTDTQYL.

Many counts were recorded for this clonotype. The chain joins TRBV6-1 to TRBJ2-7, with D possibly being TRBD1 (6 bases). V was trimmed by 8 bases and J by 1 base, leaving 12 bases between them. The CDR3 sequence is 13 residues long. CDR1 is MNHNS, CDR2 SASEGT, per germline. The CDR3 reads CASGQRISYEQYF. In DNA, the CDR3 is TGTGCCAGCGGACAGAGGATTTCCTACGAGCAGTACTTC.

The V call is TRBV16, the J call TRBJ1-4; D is unresolved. This CDR3 contains 14 residues. V was pared by 0 bases and J by 4 bases, with 6 bases between. The germline gives CDR1 KGHSY, CDR2 FQNENV. DNA of the CDR3: TGTGCCAGCAGCCAATCCCAGTTTAATGAAAAACTGTTTTTT. Translated: CASSQSQFNEKLFF.

This clonotype was found a few times. This chain joins TRBV20-1 and TRBJ1-2; D remains ambiguous. The length of the CDR3 is 12 residues. Germline V lookup: CDR1 DFQATT, CDR2 SNEGSKA (reference sequence). V lost 6 bases, J lost 0 bases, and 8 bases lay in between. The CDR3 is CSAAHSNYGYTF. CDR3 coding DNA: TGCAGTGCCGCACATTCTAACTATGGCTACACCTTC.

The chain couples TRBV5-4 to TRBJ1-2; D is ambiguous. This CDR3 has 15 residues. Germline V gives CDR1 SGHNT, CDR2 YYREEE (reference sequence). Deletions cut 4 bases from V and 7 bases from J, with 20 bases between. CDR3 protein: CASSPRTTGLGGYTF. The CDR3 DNA reads as TGTGCCAGCAGCCCCCGGACGACTGGGCTAGGTGGCTACACCTTC.

The V and J genes are TRBV30 and TRBJ1-2; the match to TRBD1 covers 8 bases. The germline CDR1 and CDR2 sequences are GTSNPN and SVGIG (reference sequence). J was trimmed by 4 bases and V by 4 bases; bases with no gene match: 5. The CDR3 is made up of 13 amino acids. CDR3 sequence (DNA): TGTGCCTGGAACCGGGACAGGCCCTATGGCTACACCTTC. Translating it yields CAWNRDRPYGYTF.

V and J are TRBV19 and TRBJ2-2; the D gene is possibly TRBD2 (5 bases). V was pared by 7 bases and J by 1 base, with 7 bases between. Germline values: CDR1 LNHDA, CDR2 SQIVND (reference sequence). This CDR3 is 13 amino acids long. In DNA, the CDR3 is TGTGCCAGTAATCGGGGGAACACCGGGGAGCTGTTTTTT. Translation: CASNRGNTGELFF.

The chain joins TRBV2 to TRBJ1-1; D is possibly TRBD1 (5 bases). This CDR3 has 14 amino acids. Germline V gene sequence: CDR1 SNHLY, CDR2 FYNNEI. The V gene lost 8 bases and the J gene lost 3 bases, with 16 bases spanning the gap. CDR3 DNA: TGTGCCAGCTCCCCGAGGGGAGGTGACACTGAAGCTTTCTTT. Translation: CASSPRGGDTEAFF.

The CDR3, as DNA: TGTGCCAGCAGTTACAGACAGGGGATCCAGCCCCAGCATTTT. It is translated as CASSYRQGIQPQHF. This chain connects TRBV6-2 or TRBV6-3 to TRBJ1-5; TRBD1 aligns across 8 bases. The CDR3 runs to 14 residues. V dropped 2 bases and J dropped 7; count of bases not matched to a gene: 4. CDR1 and CDR2 (germline): MNHEY, SVGEGT.

This clonotype was counted between two and nine times. This sequence joins TRBV19 and TRBJ1-2, with TRBD1 as a possible D gene (6 bases). The CDR3 contains 15 residues. Deletions cut 6 bases from V and 8 bases from J, with 22 bases between. CDR1 LNHDA and CDR2 SQIVND come from the germline V gene (reference sequence). CDR3 protein: CASSLQGALILGYTF. CDR3 DNA sequence: TGTGCCAGTAGCTTACAGGGAGCTCTTATTTTGGGCTACACCTTC.

This clonotype is classed as medium-sized. The chain employs TRBV18 and TRBJ2-6; the D is unclear. The germline V and J ends were trimmed by 3 bases and 0 bases, with 3 bases remaining between them. The CDR3 loop spans 14 amino acids. Germline CDR1 reads KGHSH; CDR2 reads LQKENI. The CDR3 loop reads CASSPDSGANVLTF. Written as DNA, the CDR3 is TGTGCCAGCTCACCCGACTCTGGGGCCAACGTCCTGACTTTC.

In this sample, this clonotype turned up a few times. The rearrangement joins TRBV20-1 to TRBJ2-1; tentatively, D is TRBD1 or TRBD2 (5 bases each). V was clipped by 3 bases and J by 0 bases, with 15 bases between them. The CDR3 is 16 residues long. Germline V gives CDR1 DFQATT, CDR2 SNEGSKA (reference sequence). CDR3 sequence: CSARKLGTGSYNEQFF. The CDR3 bases are TGCAGTGCTAGGAAGTTGGGGACGGGCTCCTACAATGAGCAGTTCTTC.

This clonotype is medium-sized in the sample. The rearrangement joins TRBV19 to TRBJ1-4; no definite D call. There are 15 residues in the CDR3. The germline V and J ends were trimmed by 3 bases and 3 bases, with 11 bases remaining between them. CDR1 is LNHDA, CDR2 SQIVND, per germline (reference sequence). CDR3 DNA sequence: TGTGCCAGTAGTATCGGCTCCGCAGCTAATGAAAAACTGTTTTTT. Translating it yields CASSIGSAANEKLFF.

This clonotype appeared once. The chain joins TRBV12-3 or TRBV12-4 to TRBJ1-1; D gene uncertain. This CDR3 region has 13 residues. The V end was cut by 3 bases, the J end by 1 base, with 6 bases between. CDR3 amino acids: CASSFAPNTEAFF. CDR3 nucleotides: TGTGCCAGCAGTTTTGCCCCGAACACTGAAGCTTTCTTT.

The chain links TRBV19 to TRBJ1-5; D may be TRBD1 (6 bases). The germline gives CDR1 LNHDA, CDR2 SQIVND (reference sequence). The CDR3 has 15 residues. With 7 bases removed from V and 0 bases from J, the gap between germline ends came to 13 bases. Here the CDR3 reads CASMQRTDSNQPQHF. The CDR3 DNA is TGTGCCAGTATGCAGCGGACAGATAGCAATCAGCCCCAGCATTTT.

This clonotype counts as medium-sized (0.01 to 0.1%). The chain links TRBV19 to TRBJ1-1, with D perhaps matching TRBD1 (6 bases). The V and J ends lost 5 bases and 1 base respectively, with 8 bases between them. In germline, CDR1 is LNHDA, CDR2 SQIVND (reference sequence). The CDR3 length is 13 residues. CDR3: CASSVQGNTEAFF. Written as DNA, the CDR3 is TGTGCCAGTAGTGTACAGGGGAACACTGAAGCTTTCTTT.